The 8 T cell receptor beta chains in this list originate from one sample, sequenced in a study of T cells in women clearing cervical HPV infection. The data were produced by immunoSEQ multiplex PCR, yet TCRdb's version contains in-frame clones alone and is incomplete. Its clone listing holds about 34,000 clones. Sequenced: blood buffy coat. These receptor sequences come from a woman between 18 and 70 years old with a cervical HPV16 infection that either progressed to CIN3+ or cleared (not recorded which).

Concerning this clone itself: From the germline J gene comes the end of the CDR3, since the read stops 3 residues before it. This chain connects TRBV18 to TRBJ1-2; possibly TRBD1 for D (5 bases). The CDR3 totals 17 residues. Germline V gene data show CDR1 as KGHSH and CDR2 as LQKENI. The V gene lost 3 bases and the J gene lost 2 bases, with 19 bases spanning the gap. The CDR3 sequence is CASSPSRGPAVNYGYTF. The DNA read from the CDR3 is TGTGCCAGCTCACCTAGTAGGGGCCCTGCCGTCAACTATGGC. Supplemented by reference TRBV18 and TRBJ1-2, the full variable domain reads NAGVMQNPRHLVRRRGQEARLRCSPMKGHSHVYWYRQLPEEGLKFMVYLQKENIIDESGMPKERFSAEFPKEGPSILRIQQVVRGDSAAYFCASSPSRGPAVNYGYTFGSGTRLTVV.

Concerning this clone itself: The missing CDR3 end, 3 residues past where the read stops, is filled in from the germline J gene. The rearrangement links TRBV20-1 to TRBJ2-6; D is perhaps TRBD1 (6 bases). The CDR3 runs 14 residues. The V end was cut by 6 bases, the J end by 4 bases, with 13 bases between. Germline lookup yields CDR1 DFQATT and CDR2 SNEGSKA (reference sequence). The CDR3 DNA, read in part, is TGCAGTGCGGCACAGGGCATCGGGGCCAACGTC. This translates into CSAAQGIGANV. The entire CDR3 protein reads CSAAQGIGANVLTF.

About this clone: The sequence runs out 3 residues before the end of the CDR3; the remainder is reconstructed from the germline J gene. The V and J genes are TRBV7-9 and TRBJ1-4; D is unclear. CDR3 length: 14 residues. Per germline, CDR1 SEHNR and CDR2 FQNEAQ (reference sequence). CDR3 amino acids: CASSFDRTGSPLFF. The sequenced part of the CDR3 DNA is TGTGCCAGCAGCTTCGACCGGACGGGGTCACCA. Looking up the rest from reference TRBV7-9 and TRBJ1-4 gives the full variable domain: DTGVSQNPRHKITKRGQNVTFRCDPISEHNRLYWYRQTLGQGPEFLTYFQNEAQLEKSRLLSDRFSAERPKGSFSTLEIQRTEQGDSAMYLCASSFDRTGSPLFFGSGTQLSVL.

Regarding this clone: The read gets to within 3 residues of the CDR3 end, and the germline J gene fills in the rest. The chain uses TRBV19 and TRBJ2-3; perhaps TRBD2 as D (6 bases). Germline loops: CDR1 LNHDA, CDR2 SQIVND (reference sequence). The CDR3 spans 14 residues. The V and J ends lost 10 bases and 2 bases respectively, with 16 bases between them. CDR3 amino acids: CATNDPGVTDTQYF. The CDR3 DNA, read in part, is TGTGCCACCAACGACCCGGGGGTCACAGATACG.

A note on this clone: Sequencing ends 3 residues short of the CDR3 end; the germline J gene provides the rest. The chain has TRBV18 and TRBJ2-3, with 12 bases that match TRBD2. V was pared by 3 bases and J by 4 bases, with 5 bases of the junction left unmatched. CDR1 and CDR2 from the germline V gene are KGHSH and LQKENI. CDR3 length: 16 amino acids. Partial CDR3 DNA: TGTGCCAGCTCACCGACACTAGCGGGGGGATCAGATACG. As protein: CASSPTLAGGSDT. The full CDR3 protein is CASSPTLAGGSDTQYF.

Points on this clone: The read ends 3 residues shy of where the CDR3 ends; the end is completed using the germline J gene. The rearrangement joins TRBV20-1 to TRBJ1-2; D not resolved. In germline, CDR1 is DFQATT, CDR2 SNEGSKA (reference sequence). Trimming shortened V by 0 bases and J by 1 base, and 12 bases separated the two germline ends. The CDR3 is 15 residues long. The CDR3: CSARDRQRHNYGYTF. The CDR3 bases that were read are TGCAGTGCTAGAGATAGGCAGCGTCATAACTATGGC.

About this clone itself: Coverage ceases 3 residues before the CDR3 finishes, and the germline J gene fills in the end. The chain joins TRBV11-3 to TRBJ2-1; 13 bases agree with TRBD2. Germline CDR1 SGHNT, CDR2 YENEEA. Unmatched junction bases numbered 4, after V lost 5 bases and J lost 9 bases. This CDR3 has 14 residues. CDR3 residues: CASSHGLAGVEQFF. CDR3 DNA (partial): TGTGCCAGCAGCCATGGACTAGCGGGAGTTGAG.

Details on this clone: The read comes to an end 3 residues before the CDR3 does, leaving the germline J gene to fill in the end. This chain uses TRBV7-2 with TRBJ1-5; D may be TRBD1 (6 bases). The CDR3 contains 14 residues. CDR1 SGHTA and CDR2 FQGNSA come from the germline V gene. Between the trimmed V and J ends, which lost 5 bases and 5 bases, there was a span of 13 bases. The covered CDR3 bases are TGTGCCAGCAGCCATGGGACACCCGATCAGCCC. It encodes CASSHGTPDQP. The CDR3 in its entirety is CASSHGTPDQPQHF.